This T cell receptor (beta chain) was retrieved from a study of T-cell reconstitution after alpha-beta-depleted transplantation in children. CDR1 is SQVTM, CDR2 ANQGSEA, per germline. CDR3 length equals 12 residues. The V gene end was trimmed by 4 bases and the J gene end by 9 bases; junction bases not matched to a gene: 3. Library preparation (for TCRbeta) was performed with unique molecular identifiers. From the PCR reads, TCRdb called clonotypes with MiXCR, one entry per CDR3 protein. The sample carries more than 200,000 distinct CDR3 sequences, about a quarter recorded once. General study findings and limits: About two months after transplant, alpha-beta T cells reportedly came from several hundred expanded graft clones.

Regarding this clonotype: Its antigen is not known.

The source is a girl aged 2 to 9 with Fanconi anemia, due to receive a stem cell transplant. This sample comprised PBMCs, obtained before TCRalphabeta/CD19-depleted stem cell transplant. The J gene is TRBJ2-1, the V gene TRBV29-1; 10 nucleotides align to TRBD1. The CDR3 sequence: CSVVTGGSEQFF. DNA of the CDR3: TGCAGCGTTGTGACAGGGGGCTCTGAGCAGTTCTTC.